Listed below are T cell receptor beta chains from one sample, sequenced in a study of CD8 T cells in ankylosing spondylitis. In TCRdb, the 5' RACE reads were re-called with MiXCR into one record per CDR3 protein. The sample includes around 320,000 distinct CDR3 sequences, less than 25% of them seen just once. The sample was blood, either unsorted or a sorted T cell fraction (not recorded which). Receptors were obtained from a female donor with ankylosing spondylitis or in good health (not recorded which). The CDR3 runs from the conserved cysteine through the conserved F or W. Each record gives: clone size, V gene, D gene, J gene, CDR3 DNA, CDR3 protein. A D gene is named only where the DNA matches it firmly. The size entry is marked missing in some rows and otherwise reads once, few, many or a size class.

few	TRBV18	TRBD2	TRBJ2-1	TGTGCCAGCTCACCACGACTAGCAGGAGGGCACGGGCAGTTCTTC	CASSPRLAGGHGQFF
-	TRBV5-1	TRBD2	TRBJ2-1	TGCGCCAGCAGCTTGTATCGAGCTAGCGGGATCAATGAGCAGTTCTTC	CASSLYRASGINEQFF
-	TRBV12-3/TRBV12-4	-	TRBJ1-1	TGTGCCAGCAGTTTGGCCCCGACAGTTATGAACACTGAAGCTTTCTTT	CASSLAPTVMNTEAFF
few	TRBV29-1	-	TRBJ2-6	TGCAGCGTTGCGCGCTCTGGGGCCAACGTCCTGACTTTC	CSVARSGANVLTF
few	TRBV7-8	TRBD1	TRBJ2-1	TGTGCCAGCAGCTTAGCTAATGATGGACAGGGGGACAATGAGCAGTTCTTC	CASSLANDGQGDNEQFF
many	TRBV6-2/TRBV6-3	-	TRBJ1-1	TGTGCCAGCAGTCAAACGCTGATGAACACTGAAGCTTTCTTT	CASSQTLMNTEAFF
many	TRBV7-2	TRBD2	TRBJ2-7	TGTGCCAGCAGCTTCAGGGGACTAGCGGACTACGAGCAGTACTTC	CASSFRGLADYEQYF
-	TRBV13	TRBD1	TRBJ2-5	TGTGCCAGCAGCTACCCGCGACTTACAGGGGCTCGGGAGACCCAGTACTTC	CASSYPRLTGARETQYF
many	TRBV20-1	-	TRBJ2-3	TGCAGTGCTCCCTTAGGCGGGTCAGATACGCAGTATTTT	CSAPLGGSDTQYF
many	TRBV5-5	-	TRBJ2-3	TGTGCCAGCAGCTTTCTAGATGAGGGGCAGTATTTT	CASSFLDEGQYF
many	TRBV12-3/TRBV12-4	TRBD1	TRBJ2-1	TGTGCCAGCAGTTTGAGGACAGGGGTCAATGAGCAGTTCTTC	CASSLRTGVNEQFF
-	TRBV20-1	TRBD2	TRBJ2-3	TGCAGTGCTAGAGATGGGCTAGCGGGAGACCCAGATACGCAGTATTTT	CSARDGLAGDPDTQYF
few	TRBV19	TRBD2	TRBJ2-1	TGTGCCAGTACCAGTTTGACTAGCGGCTCCTACAATGAGCAGTTCTTC	CASTSLTSGSYNEQFF
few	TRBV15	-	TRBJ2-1	TGTGCCACCAGCCTCATGAGCTCCTACAATGAGCAGTTCTTC	CATSLMSSYNEQFF
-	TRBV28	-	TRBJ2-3	TGTGCCAGCACGGCCCCGCGATATGGTACGCAGTATTTT	CASTAPRYGTQYF
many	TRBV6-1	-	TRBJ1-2	TGTGCCAGCAGCGAGAACGGTGACTATGGCTACACCTTC	CASSENGDYGYTF
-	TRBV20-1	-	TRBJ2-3	TGCAGTGCTAGGAGGTACACAGATACGCAGTATTTT	CSARRYTDTQYF
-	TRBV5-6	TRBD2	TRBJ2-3	TGTGCCAGCAGCTTCTATACTAGCGGAGTGCAAGCGCAGTATTTT	CASSFYTSGVQAQYF
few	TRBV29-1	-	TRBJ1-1	TGCAGCGTGGCCTGGGGGCTGAACACTGAAGCTTTCTTT	CSVAWGLNTEAFF
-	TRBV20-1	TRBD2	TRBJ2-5	TGCAGTGCTTCTACCGGGGGGACTAGCGGGAGAGGGACCCAGTACTTC	CSASTGGTSGRGTQYF
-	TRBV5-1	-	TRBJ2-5	TGCGCCAGCAGCCCCCGGGACCTCCAAGAGACCCAGTACTTC	CASSPRDLQETQYF
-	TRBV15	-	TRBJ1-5	TGTGCCACCAGCAGAGATCACCAGCCCCAGCATTTT	CATSRDHQPQHF
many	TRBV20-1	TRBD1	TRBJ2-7	TGCAGTGCTAATCGCGACAGGGGAAGCGAGCAGTACTTC	CSANRDRGSEQYF
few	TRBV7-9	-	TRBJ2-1	TGTGCCAGCAGCTTTGCCCGGCGGACGAATAACAATGAGCAGTTCTTC	CASSFARRTNNNEQFF
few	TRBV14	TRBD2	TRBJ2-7	TGTGCCAGCAGCCAAGGACTAGCTGGAGACTACGAGCAGTACTTC	CASSQGLAGDYEQYF
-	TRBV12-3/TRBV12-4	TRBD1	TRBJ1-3	TGTGCCAGCAGTGACCCGGGACAGGGATTAGGAAACACCATATATTTT	CASSDPGQGLGNTIYF
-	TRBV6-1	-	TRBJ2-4	TGTGCCAGCAGCGGAGGTGGGGGCGCCTACATTCAGTACTTC	CASSGGGGAYIQYF
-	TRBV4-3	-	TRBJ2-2	TGCGCCAGCAGCCAACTGGGACGGAACACCGGGGAGCTGTTTTTT	CASSQLGRNTGELFF
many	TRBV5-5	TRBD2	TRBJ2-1	TGTGCCAGCAGCTTTACCGGGACTAGCGGGAGAAATGAGCAGTTCTTC	CASSFTGTSGRNEQFF
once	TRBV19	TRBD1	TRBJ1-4	TGTGCCAGTGGGACAGGGGGCACTAATGAAAAACTGTTTTTT	CASGTGGTNEKLFF
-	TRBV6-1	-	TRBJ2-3	TGTGCCAGCAGTGAAATGGGCTTCACAGATACGCAGTATTTT	CASSEMGFTDTQYF
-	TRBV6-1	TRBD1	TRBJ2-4	TGTGCCAGCAGTGCGGACAGGAGAGGAACCAAAAACATTCAGTACTTC	CASSADRRGTKNIQYF
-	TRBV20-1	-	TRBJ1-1	TGCAGTGCTAATCAAGGCCGGGGCGGTGAAGCTTTCTTT	CSANQGRGGEAFF
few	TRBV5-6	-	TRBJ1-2	TGTGCCAGCAGCCGTCCGACGACGGCCTCAGGGGGCTACACCTTC	CASSRPTTASGGYTF
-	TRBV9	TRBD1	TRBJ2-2	TGTGCCAGCAGCCCCCCGGGCAGGGGGACCGGGGAGCTGTTTTTT	CASSPPGRGTGELFF
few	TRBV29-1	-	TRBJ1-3	TGCAGCGTTGAACTAGGGTTGGGCGGAAACACCATATATTTT	CSVELGLGGNTIYF
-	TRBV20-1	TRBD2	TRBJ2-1	TGCAGTGCAGCAATTAGCGGGATTCTTAATGAGCAGTTCTTC	CSAAISGILNEQFF
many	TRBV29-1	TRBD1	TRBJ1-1	TGCAGCGTTGTGGTGGGGACAGGGGCTTTCTTT	CSVVVGTGAFF
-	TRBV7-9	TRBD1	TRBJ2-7	TGTGCCAGCAGCCGGGACAGGGGGTGGCACGAGCAGTACTTC	CASSRDRGWHEQYF
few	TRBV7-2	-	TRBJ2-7	TGTGCCAGCAGCTTATTAGGGACGGTTAAGGAGCAGTACTTC	CASSLLGTVKEQYF
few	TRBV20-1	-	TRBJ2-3	TGCAGTGCTAGTAATCCGAGACAAGGCCCCGATACGCAGTATTTT	CSASNPRQGPDTQYF
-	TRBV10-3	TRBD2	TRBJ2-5	TGTGCCATCAGGAAGACTAGCGGACAAGAGACCCAGTACTTC	CAIRKTSGQETQYF
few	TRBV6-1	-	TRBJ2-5	TGTGCCAGCAGCCGCATGAGCAGGGCACAAGAGACCCAGTACTTC	CASSRMSRAQETQYF
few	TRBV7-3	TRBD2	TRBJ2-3	TGTGCCAGCAGCTACGGGACTAGCGCAGATACGCAGTATTTT	CASSYGTSADTQYF
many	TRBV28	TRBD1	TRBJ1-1	TGTGCCAGCAGTTTGCGGGGACAGTCTGAAGCTTTCTTT	CASSLRGQSEAFF
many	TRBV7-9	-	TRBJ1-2	TGTGCCAGCAGCTTCACAGGCGCTAACTATGGCTACACCTTC	CASSFTGANYGYTF
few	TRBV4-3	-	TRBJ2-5	TGCGCCAGCAGCCAAGCGATGCGGGACTCGACGGGCAACCAAGAGACCCAGTACTTC	CASSQAMRDSTGNQETQYF
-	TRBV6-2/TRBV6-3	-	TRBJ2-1	TGTGCCAGCACGTATGGGCCAGGGCCACGCTCCTACAATGAGCAGTTCTTC	CASTYGPGPRSYNEQFF
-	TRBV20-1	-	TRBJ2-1	TGCAGTGCTCACAGGGAAGGGTACAATGAGCAGTTCTTC	CSAHREGYNEQFF
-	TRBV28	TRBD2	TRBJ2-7	TGTGCCAGCAGTGGTAGCGGGAGGTTCACCTACGAGCAGTACTTC	CASSGSGRFTYEQYF
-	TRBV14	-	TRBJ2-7	TGTGCCAGCAGCCAAGATAGAACGGCGACCTACGAGCAGTACTTC	CASSQDRTATYEQYF
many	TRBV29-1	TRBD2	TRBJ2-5	TGCAGCGTTTTTCTAGCGGCAAGGGAGACCCAGTACTTC	CSVFLAARETQYF
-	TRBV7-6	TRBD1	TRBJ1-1	TGTGCCAGCAGCGCACAGGGGGTCACTGAAGCTTTCTTT	CASSAQGVTEAFF
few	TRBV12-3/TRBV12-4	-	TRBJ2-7	TGTGCCAGCAGTAAACAGGGTTACGAGCAGTACTTC	CASSKQGYEQYF
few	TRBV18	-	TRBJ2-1	TGTGCCAGCTCACCGACGGACTTTTACAATGAGCAGTTCTTC	CASSPTDFYNEQFF
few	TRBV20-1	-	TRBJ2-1	TGCAGTGCTAGACCCCGGGACCGCCCTTACAATGAGCAGTTCTTC	CSARPRDRPYNEQFF
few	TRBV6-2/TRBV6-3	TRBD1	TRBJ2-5	TGTGCCAGCAGTTCAGGGGACAGTCAAGAGACCCAGTACTTC	CASSSGDSQETQYF
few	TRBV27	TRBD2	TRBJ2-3	TGTGCCAGCAACCTAGCGGGAGTTTCTTCAGATACGCAGTATTTT	CASNLAGVSSDTQYF
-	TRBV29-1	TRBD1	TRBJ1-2	TGCAGCGTTCGGTCCGGACAGGGGGGGATTAACTATGGCTACACCTTC	CSVRSGQGGINYGYTF